These 4 T cell receptor beta chains were sequenced from one sample in a study of cytomegalovirus exposure and HLA in healthy donors. The PCR was carried out with 60 Vbeta primers and 13 Jbeta primers. The method was immunoSEQ multiplex PCR; TCRdb's version includes in-frame clones alone and lacks a portion of them. The table lists some 150,000 clones, about 75% of them singletons. Material: PBMCs. These receptors all stem from a man aged 30 to 39 in good health and CMV-seronegative.

The chain has TRBV11-3 and TRBJ2-3; 11 nucleotides agree with TRBD2. The V segment lost 5 bases and the J segment 0 bases; nucleotides outside the gene matches: 4. The CDR3 runs 16 residues. CDR1 is SGHNT and CDR2 is YENEEA in the germline V gene. CDR3 nucleotide sequence: TGTGCCAGCAGCCCGGGACTAGCGGCTAGCACAGATACGCAGTATTTT. Encoded protein: CASSPGLAASTDTQYF.

This clone was picked up a small number of times. At one of its ends the junction is not consistent with the germline gene, which may arise from a read error. The V and J genes are TRBV28 and TRBJ2-6; 7 nucleotides match TRBD1. The CDR3 covers 16 residues. Looked up from germline, CDR1 is MDHEN and CDR2 is SYDVKM. This CDR3 reads CASTPDRVSGANGLTF. DNA of the CDR3: TGTGCCAGCACCCCCGACAGGGTATCTGGGGCCAACGGCCTGACTTTC.

The chain couples TRBV5-4 to TRBJ2-1; 7 bases are shared with TRBD1. CDR1 and CDR2 from the germline V gene are SGHNT and YYREEE (reference sequence). The CDR3 has 13 amino acids. With V trimmed by 4 bases and J by 8 bases, 6 bases remained unmatched. The CDR3 spells CASSQGQGDEQFF. In DNA form, the CDR3 reads TGTGCCAGCAGCCAGGGGCAGGGGGATGAGCAGTTCTTC.

This rearrangement joins TRBV5-4 to TRBJ1-1, with a tentative D call TRBD1 (5 bases). Germline V gene lookup returns CDR1 SGHNT and CDR2 YYREEE (reference sequence). CDR3 length: 15 amino acids. The V and J ends lost 6 bases and 0 bases respectively, with 15 bases between them. This CDR3 is CASTQGSPLNTEAFF. CDR3 coding DNA: TGTGCCAGCACCCAGGGTAGCCCACTGAACACTGAAGCTTTCTTT.